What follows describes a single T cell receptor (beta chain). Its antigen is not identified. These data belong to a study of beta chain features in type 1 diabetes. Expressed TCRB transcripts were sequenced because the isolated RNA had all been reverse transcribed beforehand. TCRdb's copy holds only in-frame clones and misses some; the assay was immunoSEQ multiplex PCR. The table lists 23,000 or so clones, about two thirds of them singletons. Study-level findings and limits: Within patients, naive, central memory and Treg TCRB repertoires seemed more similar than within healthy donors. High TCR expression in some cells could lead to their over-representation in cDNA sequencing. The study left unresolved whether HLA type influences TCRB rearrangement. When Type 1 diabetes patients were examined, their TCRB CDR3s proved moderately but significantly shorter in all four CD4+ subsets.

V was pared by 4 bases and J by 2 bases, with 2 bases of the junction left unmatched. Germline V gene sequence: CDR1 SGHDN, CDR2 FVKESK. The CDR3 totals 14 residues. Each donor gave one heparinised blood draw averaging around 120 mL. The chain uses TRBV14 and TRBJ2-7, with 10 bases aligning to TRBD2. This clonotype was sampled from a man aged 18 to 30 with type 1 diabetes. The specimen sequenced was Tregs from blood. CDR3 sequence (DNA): TGTGCCAGCAGCCGGCTAGCGGGGGCCTACGAGCAGTACTTC. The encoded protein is CASSRLAGAYEQYF.